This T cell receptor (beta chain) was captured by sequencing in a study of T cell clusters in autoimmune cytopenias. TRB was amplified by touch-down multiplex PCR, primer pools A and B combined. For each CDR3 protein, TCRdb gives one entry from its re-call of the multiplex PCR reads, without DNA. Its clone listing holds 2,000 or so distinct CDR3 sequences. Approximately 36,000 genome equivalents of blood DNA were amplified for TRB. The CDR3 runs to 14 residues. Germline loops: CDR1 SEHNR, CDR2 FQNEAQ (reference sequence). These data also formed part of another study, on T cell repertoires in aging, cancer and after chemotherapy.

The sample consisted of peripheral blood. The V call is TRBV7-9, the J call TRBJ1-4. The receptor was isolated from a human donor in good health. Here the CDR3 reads CASSSTDADEKLFF.